A single sample gave rise to the 13 T cell receptor beta chains below, sequenced in a study of vaccination effects on CD4 cells after COVID-19. Their antigens remain unidentified. Repertoires were generated with immunoSEQ multiplex PCR, while TCRdb's copy carries only in-frame clones and drops some. The repertoire holds approximately 38,000 clones, with around 66% as singletons. The culture ran for roughly ten days before CD4+ T cells were isolated. Vaccination of participants consisted of two doses of either the BNT162b2 or mRNA-1273 vaccine. Here the sequenced sample was CD4+ T cells from PBMCs cultured without peptide, taken after COVID-19 vaccination. These receptors came from a human donor who received a COVID-19 vaccine.

There are a few counts of this clone. The chain uses TRBV24-1 and TRBJ2-7; D gene ambiguous. CDR1 is KGHDR and CDR2 is SFDVKD in the germline V gene. The V and J ends lost 4 bases and 0 bases respectively, with 3 bases between them. The CDR3 sequence is 12 residues long. The CDR3 bases are TGTGCCACCAGTGACAACTCCTACGAGCAGTACTTC. It specifies CATSDNSYEQYF.

As regards this clone: Additional DNA sequences in this sample encode the identical CDR3. V usage is TRBV5-1 and J usage is TRBJ1-2; no definite D call. This CDR3 is built from 12 residues. Germline loops: CDR1 SGHRS, CDR2 YFSETQ. Trimming cost V 0 bases and J 2 bases, with 2 bases left between them. The CDR3 DNA sequence: TGCGCCAGCAGCTTGGAAAACTATGGCTACACCTTC. Translation gives CASSLENYGYTF.

V gene TRBV7-8 combines with J gene TRBJ1-6; maybe TRBD1 (5 bases). Trimming stripped 5 bases from V and 7 bases from J, with 12 bases between. This CDR3 has 14 residues. CDR1 and CDR2 (germline): SGHVS, FQNEAQ. The CDR3 nucleotides are TGTGCCAGCAGCGGGACTTTTCCCAATTCACCCCTCCACTTT. Protein product: CASSGTFPNSPLHF.

V usage is TRBV11-1 and J usage is TRBJ1-2; D is unresolved. This CDR3 is 13 amino acids long. The V gene's germline CDR1 is SGHAT and CDR2 FQDESV (reference sequence). V was pared by 0 bases and J by 7 bases, with 9 bases between. CDR3 sequence (DNA): TGTGCCAGCAGCTTAGCGGGCCGGGCTGGCTACACCTTC. Translation gives CASSLAGRAGYTF.

The chain uses TRBV5-1 and TRBJ1-4; D uncertain. Germline V gene sequence: CDR1 SGHRS, CDR2 YFSETQ. This CDR3 is 14 amino acids long. V lost 4 bases and J 0 bases, leaving 7 bases between the germline ends. In nucleotides, the CDR3 is TGCGCCAGCAGCCCATTAACAACTAATGAAAAACTGTTTTTT. Its protein product is CASSPLTTNEKLFF. Full variable domain (outside the CDR3, taken from reference TRBV5-1 and TRBJ1-4): KAGVTQTPRYLIKTRGQQVTLSCSPISGHRSVSWYQQTPGQGLQFLFEYFSETQRNKGNFPGRFSGRQFSNSRSEMNVSTLELGDSALYLCASSPLTTNEKLFFGSGTQLSVL.

There are a few counts of this clone. J is TRBJ1-2 and V is TRBV5-4; no firm D call. Germline lookup yields CDR1 SGHNT and CDR2 YYREEE (reference sequence). V was pared by 0 bases and J by 3 bases, with 6 bases between. The CDR3 extends over 13 amino acids. CDR3 region: CASSLDGHYGYTF. CDR3 nucleotide sequence: TGTGCCAGCAGCTTGGACGGACACTATGGCTACACCTTC. Looking up the rest from reference TRBV5-4 and TRBJ1-2 gives the full variable domain: ETGVTQSPTHLIKTRGQQVTLRCSSQSGHNTVSWYQQALGQGPQFIFQYYREEENGRGNFPPRFSGLQFPNYSSELNVNALELDDSALYLCASSLDGHYGYTFGSGTRLTVV.

There are a few counts of this clone. This chain joins TRBV5-1 and TRBJ2-1; D unresolved. V was pared by 0 bases and J by 8 bases, with 12 bases between. Germline CDR1 is SGHRS and CDR2 is YFSETQ. This CDR3 spans 14 amino acids. CDR3 nucleotide sequence: TGCGCCAGCAGCTTGGGGAGTGTTATGGATGAGCAGTTCTTC. This translates into CASSLGSVMDEQFF.

This clone has only one observation. The rearrangement joins TRBV5-1 to TRBJ2-7; D remains unclear. This CDR3 spans 14 amino acids. V was cut by 0 bases and J by 0 bases, with 7 bases left in between. Germline values: CDR1 SGHRS, CDR2 YFSETQ. The CDR3 loop reads CASSLEGTSYEQYF. The CDR3 DNA reads as TGCGCCAGCAGCTTGGAAGGCACCTCCTACGAGCAGTACTTC. Looking up the rest from reference TRBV5-1 and TRBJ2-7 gives the full variable domain: KAGVTQTPRYLIKTRGQQVTLSCSPISGHRSVSWYQQTPGQGLQFLFEYFSETQRNKGNFPGRFSGRQFSNSRSEMNVSTLELGDSALYLCASSLEGTSYEQYFGPGTRLTVT.

V and J are TRBV4-1 and TRBJ1-5; the match to TRBD1 covers 10 bases. This CDR3 is 17 amino acids long. J gave up 7 bases and V 1 base, and 10 bases lay outside the gene matches. Germline CDR1 MGHRA, CDR2 YSYEKL. The CDR3: CASSQGYTGQGKQPQHF. In nucleotides, the CDR3 is TGCGCCAGCAGCCAAGGGTATACGGGACAGGGGAAACAGCCCCAGCATTTT.

The rearrangement uses TRBV4-1 and TRBJ1-1; the D gene is possibly TRBD1 (5 bases). Germline CDR1 MGHRA, CDR2 YSYEKL. The CDR3 covers 17 residues. V gave up 3 bases and J gave up 1 base, with 18 bases separating them. The CDR3, as DNA: TGCGCCAGCAGCCACCTTTCTAAGGGGCGGACGAACACTGAAGCTTTCTTT. It specifies CASSHLSKGRTNTEAFF.

J is TRBJ2-5 and V is TRBV3-1 (or the pseudogene TRBV3-2), with D perhaps matching TRBD1 or TRBD2 (5 bases each). CDR1 and CDR2 (germline): LGHDT, YNNKEL (reference sequence). The CDR3 has 13 residues. The ends were cut back, 4 bases at V and 7 bases at J, with 13 bases in the middle. The CDR3 region is CASSLRGYGTQYF. CDR3 nucleotide sequence: TGTGCCAGCAGCCTACGGGGCTACGGGACCCAGTACTTC.

V usage is TRBV5-1 and J usage is TRBJ2-7, with D possibly TRBD1 on 6 matching bases. Germline V gives CDR1 SGHRS, CDR2 YFSETQ. The V end was cut by 0 bases, the J end by 3 bases, with 13 bases between. This CDR3 contains 15 residues. CDR3 in amino acids: CASSLGGQSNYEQYF. The CDR3 nucleotides are TGCGCCAGCAGCTTGGGGGGACAATCTAACTACGAGCAGTACTTC.

This clone has just one count. V usage is TRBV27 and J usage is TRBJ2-3, with 8 bases that match TRBD1. CDR3 length equals 15 residues. CDR1 and CDR2 from the germline V gene are MNHEY and SMNVEV (reference sequence). Trimming removed 9 bases from V and 4 bases from J; junction bases left unmatched: 12. CDR3 coding DNA: TGTGCCAGTACGGACAGGGCGGCGATGTCAGATACGCAGTATTTT. It encodes CASTDRAAMSDTQYF.